The rows below give T cell receptor beta chains drawn from one sample of a study of post-analysis software for immune sequencing data. TCRdb itself ran the PCR reads through MiXCR, one entry per CDR3 protein. The sample consists of 650,000 to 850,000 distinct CDR3 sequences, 46% of them appearing once. Sequencing used blood. The source of these receptors is a girl aged 5-17 years with multiple sclerosis. Each CDR3 is given with its conserved first and last residue. The order of the fields is D gene, V gene, clone size, J gene, CDR3 protein, CDR3 DNA. A D gene is named only where the DNA matches it firmly. Expanded clones get a size class; other rows say once, few or many, or leave the size out.

D: .; V: TRBV29-1; size: .; J: TRBJ1-1; CDR3: CSVSWGMRTEAFF; DNA: TGCAGCGTTAGTTGGGGGATGCGGACTGAAGCTTTCTTT
D: TRBD2; V: TRBV7-6; size: .; J: TRBJ2-2; CDR3: CASSPPGLAGGGELFF; DNA: TGTGCCAGCAGCCCCCCCGGCTTAGCGGGAGGCGGGGAGCTGTTTTTT
D: TRBD2; V: TRBV7-2; size: .; J: TRBJ2-5; CDR3: CASSQRGPGTQYF; DNA: TGTGCCAGCAGCCAGCGGGGCCCCGGGACCCAGTACTTC
D: .; V: TRBV4-1; size: .; J: TRBJ1-1; CDR3: CASSQGFGPRDTEAFF; DNA: TGCGCCAGCAGCCAAGGGTTTGGGCCCCGGGACACTGAAGCTTTCTTT
D: TRBD2; V: TRBV24-1; size: once; J: TRBJ2-1; CDR3: CATSDSGLAGTYDEQFF; DNA: TGTGCCACCAGTGACTCGGGACTAGCGGGGACCTACGATGAGCAGTTCTTC
D: TRBD2; V: TRBV29-1; size: .; J: TRBJ2-7; CDR3: CSVSASGTLSYEQYF; DNA: TGCAGCGTTTCGGCTAGCGGGACCCTCTCCTACGAGCAGTACTTC
D: TRBD1; V: TRBV29-1; size: few; J: TRBJ1-2; CDR3: CSVLGTAYGYTF; DNA: TGCAGCGTACTTGGGACAGCCTATGGCTACACCTTC
D: .; V: TRBV27; size: .; J: TRBJ2-7; CDR3: CASSSPGGRGSEQYF; DNA: TGTGCCAGCAGTTCCCCTGGTGGCAGGGGTAGCGAGCAGTACTTC
D: TRBD2; V: TRBV4-1; size: .; J: TRBJ2-5; CDR3: CASSQESGSFAETQYF; DNA: TGCGCCAGCAGCCAAGAGAGCGGGAGTTTTGCGGAGACCCAGTACTTC
D: .; V: TRBV4-3; size: .; J: TRBJ2-5; CDR3: CASSQVRGETQYF; DNA: TGCGCCAGCAGCCAAGTGCGAGGAGAGACCCAGTACTTC
D: TRBD1; V: TRBV6-5; size: .; J: TRBJ2-7; CDR3: CASSNRGSYEQYF; DNA: TGTGCCAGCAGCAACAGGGGGTCCTACGAGCAGTACTTC
D: .; V: TRBV25-1; size: .; J: TRBJ1-2; CDR3: CASSELDPILYGYTF; DNA: TGTGCCAGCAGTGAATTGGATCCGATTCTCTATGGCTACACCTTC
D: TRBD1; V: TRBV6-4; size: .; J: TRBJ1-1; CDR3: CASSDTDRGTEAFF; DNA: TGTGCCAGCAGTGATACCGACAGGGGCACTGAAGCTTTCTTT
D: TRBD1; V: TRBV7-9; size: .; J: TRBJ2-5; CDR3: CASSFRDRDQETQYF; DNA: TGTGCCAGCAGCTTCCGGGACAGGGATCAAGAGACCCAGTACTTC
D: TRBD2; V: TRBV6-6; size: few; J: TRBJ2-3; CDR3: CASSYSESLAGEIDTQYF; DNA: TGTGCCAGCAGTTACTCGGAGTCCCTAGCGGGAGAGATAGATACGCAGTATTTT
D: .; V: TRBV12-3/TRBV12-4; size: .; J: TRBJ2-7; CDR3: CASSLAPTDSQYF; DNA: TGTGCCAGCAGTTTAGCCCCGACAGATTCACAGTACTTC
D: TRBD2; V: TRBV6-2/TRBV6-3; size: .; J: TRBJ2-3; CDR3: CVSSPGTTTDTQYF; DNA: TGTGTCAGCAGCCCCGGGACTACCACAGATACGCAGTATTTT
D: TRBD2; V: TRBV12-3/TRBV12-4; size: .; J: TRBJ2-7; CDR3: CASSLLAGPSEQYF; DNA: TGTGCCAGCAGTTTGCTAGCGGGACCCTCCGAGCAGTACTTC
D: TRBD2; V: TRBV20-1; size: .; J: TRBJ2-7; CDR3: CSARTSGSRYEQYF; DNA: TGCAGTGCTCGGACTAGCGGGAGTAGGTACGAGCAGTACTTC
D: .; V: TRBV20-1; size: few; J: TRBJ2-1; CDR3: CSARQVGGEQFF; DNA: TGCAGTGCTAGACAAGTGGGAGGAGAGCAGTTCTTC
D: TRBD2; V: TRBV25-1; size: .; J: TRBJ2-1; CDR3: CASRGRLAGYNEQFF; DNA: TGTGCCAGCAGAGGAAGGCTAGCGGGCTACAATGAGCAGTTCTTC
D: .; V: TRBV29-1; size: few; J: TRBJ1-2; CDR3: CSVDPGSGANYGYTF; DNA: TGCAGCGTTGACCCCGGGAGCGGGGCTAACTATGGCTACACCTTC
D: TRBD2; V: TRBV10-3; size: few; J: TRBJ2-3; CDR3: CAIAGGLGDTQYF; DNA: TGTGCCATAGCGGGAGGTCTCGGAGATACGCAGTATTTT
D: TRBD2; V: TRBV27; size: .; J: TRBJ2-1; CDR3: CASSPTSGARNEQFF; DNA: TGTGCCAGCAGTCCCACTAGCGGGGCGAGGAATGAGCAGTTCTTC
D: .; V: TRBV3-1; size: .; J: TRBJ2-7; CDR3: CASSARERVEQYF; DNA: TGTGCCAGCAGCGCGCGCGAACGGGTGGAGCAGTACTTC
D: TRBD2; V: TRBV6-1; size: .; J: TRBJ2-7; CDR3: CASSERPSGRSSYEQYF; DNA: TGTGCCAGCAGTGAAAGACCTAGCGGGAGGTCCTCCTACGAGCAGTACTTC
D: TRBD1; V: TRBV29-1; size: .; J: TRBJ2-7; CDR3: CSAQTGTGNEQYF; DNA: TGCAGCGCCCAGACCGGGACAGGCAACGAGCAGTACTTC
D: TRBD2; V: TRBV5-1; size: .; J: TRBJ2-3; CDR3: CASSLSASGRGADTQYF; DNA: TGCGCCAGCAGCTTGTCGGCTAGCGGGAGAGGAGCAGATACGCAGTATTTT
D: .; V: TRBV10-3; size: few; J: TRBJ1-1; CDR3: CAISRDTEAFF; DNA: TGTGCCATCAGTCGAGACACTGAAGCTTTCTTT
D: .; V: TRBV20-1; size: .; J: TRBJ2-1; CDR3: CSANPGSYNEQFF; DNA: TGCAGTGCTAATCCGGGCTCCTACAATGAGCAGTTCTTC
D: .; V: TRBV29-1; size: .; J: TRBJ2-3; CDR3: CSVLEDTQYF; DNA: TGCAGCGTCCTGGAAGATACGCAGTATTTT
D: TRBD1; V: TRBV20-1; size: few; J: TRBJ2-1; CDR3: CSARDPRQGHEQFF; DNA: TGCAGTGCTAGAGATCCGAGACAGGGCCATGAGCAGTTCTTC
D: .; V: TRBV15; size: .; J: TRBJ2-5; CDR3: CATSRDAAQETQYF; DNA: TGTGCCACCAGCAGAGATGCCGCCCAAGAGACCCAGTACTTC
D: .; V: TRBV15; size: .; J: TRBJ2-5; CDR3: CATSRDSFGTRGETQYF; DNA: TGTGCCACCAGCAGAGATTCATTCGGGACCAGGGGAGAGACCCAGTACTTC
D: TRBD1; V: TRBV6-2/TRBV6-3; size: .; J: TRBJ1-5; CDR3: CASMAQGSNQPQHF; DNA: TGTGCCAGCATGGCACAGGGGAGCAATCAGCCCCAGCATTTT
D: .; V: TRBV3-1; size: .; J: TRBJ2-3; CDR3: CVSSHFATGEGSTDTQYF; DNA: TGTGTCAGCAGCCATTTTGCGACGGGAGAGGGGAGCACAGATACGCAGTATTTT
D: .; V: TRBV7-3; size: .; J: TRBJ2-1; CDR3: CASSPSPAYNEQFF; DNA: TGTGCCAGCAGCCCTAGCCCCGCCTACAATGAGCAGTTCTTC
D: TRBD2; V: TRBV28; size: .; J: TRBJ2-2; CDR3: CASSPGKRDFTGELFF; DNA: TGTGCCAGCAGTCCCGGGAAGCGGGATTTCACCGGGGAGCTGTTTTTT
D: .; V: TRBV29-1; size: .; J: TRBJ2-1; CDR3: CSVEGRARTLGYEQFF; DNA: TGCAGCGTTGAAGGTAGGGCCAGAACGTTGGGGTATGAGCAGTTCTTC
D: TRBD1; V: TRBV20-1; size: .; J: TRBJ1-2; CDR3: CSADGTGESYGYTF; DNA: TGCAGTGCCGATGGGACAGGGGAGAGCTATGGCTACACCTTC
D: .; V: TRBV29-1; size: .; J: TRBJ2-1; CDR3: CSVWVRNEQFF; DNA: TGCAGCGTTTGGGTGAGGAATGAGCAGTTCTTC
D: TRBD1; V: TRBV3-1; size: .; J: TRBJ1-4; CDR3: CASSLATGSREKLFF; DNA: TGTGCCAGCAGCCTAGCGACAGGGAGCAGAGAAAAACTGTTTTTT
D: TRBD2; V: TRBV6-2/TRBV6-3; size: .; J: TRBJ2-7; CDR3: CASTGLAGEVYEQYF; DNA: TGTGCCAGCACCGGACTAGCGGGAGAGGTGTACGAGCAGTACTTC
D: TRBD1; V: TRBV15; size: few; J: TRBJ1-4; CDR3: CATSRDDGRGATNEKLFF; DNA: TGTGCCACCAGCAGAGATGATGGCAGGGGGGCAACTAATGAAAAACTGTTTTTT
D: TRBD2; V: TRBV20-1; size: .; J: TRBJ2-1; CDR3: CSARERGLAGGNEQFF; DNA: TGCAGTGCTAGAGAAAGGGGACTAGCGGGAGGAAATGAGCAGTTCTTC
D: TRBD1; V: TRBV7-9; size: .; J: TRBJ1-1; CDR3: CASSNPGTGAVGAFF; DNA: TGTGCCAGCAGCAATCCCGGGACAGGGGCGGTGGGAGCTTTCTTT
D: TRBD1; V: TRBV12-3/TRBV12-4; size: .; J: TRBJ2-7; CDR3: CASTGQGDHEQYF; DNA: TGTGCCAGTACGGGACAGGGTGACCACGAGCAGTACTTC
D: .; V: TRBV9; size: .; J: TRBJ2-2; CDR3: CASSPGRAAGELFF; DNA: TGTGCCAGCAGCCCCGGGAGAGCTGCCGGGGAGCTGTTTTTT
D: .; V: TRBV5-6; size: once; J: TRBJ2-3; CDR3: CASSSTKRTLAGADTQYF; DNA: TGTGCCAGCAGCTCCACTAAACGCACATTAGCTGGCGCAGATACGCAGTATTTT
D: .; V: TRBV29-1; size: .; J: TRBJ1-5; CDR3: CSVAGGVGQPQHF; DNA: TGCAGCGTCGCCGGGGGGGTTGGTCAGCCCCAGCATTTT
D: TRBD2; V: TRBV6-1; size: few; J: TRBJ2-1; CDR3: CASSVGGSQYNEQFF; DNA: TGTGCCAGCAGTGTCGGGGGGTCCCAATACAATGAGCAGTTCTTC
D: .; V: TRBV4-1; size: .; J: TRBJ2-7; CDR3: CASSQIDGQSYEQYF; DNA: TGCGCCAGCAGCCAGATCGACGGGCAGTCCTACGAGCAGTACTTC
D: .; V: TRBV20-1; size: .; J: TRBJ2-5; CDR3: CSAGGGVEETQYF; DNA: TGCAGTGCTGGCGGCGGGGTAGAAGAGACCCAGTACTTC
D: .; V: TRBV10-3; size: few; J: TRBJ1-2; CDR3: CAITPAGGNYGYTF; DNA: TGTGCCATCACTCCTGCGGGGGGAAACTATGGCTACACCTTC